This TCR beta chain was recovered during a study of T cell responses to AZD1222 COVID-19 vaccine. Study observations and caveats: Among AZD1222 vaccinees, only six were seropositive at baseline. The breadth and depth of Spike-specific TCRs increased once two AZD1222 doses had been given. Only after the peak T cell response were repertoires sampled.

The CDR3 loop spans 15 amino acids. The V and J ends lost 7 bases and 2 bases, in that order; junction bases with no gene match: 10. Germline lookup yields CDR1 SGHNT and CDR2 YYREEE (reference sequence). Sequenced by immunoSEQ multiplex PCR; TCRdb stores in-frame clones only, minus some. The sample lists about 180,000 clones, 80% to 95% occurring once. As regards this clone: The antigen remains undetermined.

The sequence was collected from an adult who received the AZD1222 COVID-19 vaccine. The chain uses TRBV5-4 and TRBJ2-3, with 7 bases fitting TRBD2. This specimen consisted of peripheral blood, obtained 28 days after the second AZD1222 dose. Here the CDR3 reads CASATPGGPTDTQYF. The CDR3 bases are TGTGCCAGCGCCACCCCGGGAGGACCCACAGATACGCAGTATTTT.